These T cell receptor beta chains were read from a single sample in a study of beta chain features in type 1 diabetes. Assay used: immunoSEQ multiplex PCR; TCRdb lists only in-frame clones, some missing. The sample lists about 650,000 clones, approximately 13% occurring once. The sequenced sample was naive CD4+ T cells from blood. These TCRs come from a man aged 30 to 45 with type 1 diabetes. Each CDR3 is given with its conserved first and last residue. The order of the fields is clone size, V gene, CDR3 length, J gene, D gene, CDR3 DNA, CDR3 protein. The D gene is left open where the match is weak. A row's size may be missing; if present it is once, few, many or a size class.

clone size: NA
V gene: TRBV6-6
CDR3 length: 14
J gene: TRBJ2-7
D gene: NA
CDR3 DNA: TGTGCCAGCAGTTACGGTGGCGACTCCTACGAGCAGTACTTC
CDR3 protein: CASSYGGDSYEQYF

clone size: few
V gene: TRBV9
CDR3 length: 16
J gene: TRBJ1-1
D gene: NA
CDR3 DNA: TGTGCCAGCAGCTCCTTAGGGGGGCAGGGGACCACTGAAGCTTTCTTT
CDR3 protein: CASSSLGGQGTTEAFF

clone size: few
V gene: TRBV7-9
CDR3 length: 15
J gene: TRBJ2-5
D gene: TRBD1
CDR3 DNA: TGTGCCAGCAGCACCCGACAGGGGATAGTAGAGACCCAGTACTTC
CDR3 protein: CASSTRQGIVETQYF

clone size: NA
V gene: TRBV5-6
CDR3 length: 14
J gene: TRBJ1-4
D gene: NA
CDR3 DNA: TGTGCCAGCAGCTTGGATATCGAGAATGAAAAACTGTTTTTT
CDR3 protein: CASSLDIENEKLFF

clone size: NA
V gene: TRBV25-1
CDR3 length: 15
J gene: TRBJ1-4
D gene: NA
CDR3 DNA: TGTGCCAGCAGCGACCTAATAGTCGGCATTGAAAAACTGTTTTTT
CDR3 protein: CASSDLIVGIEKLFF

clone size: few
V gene: TRBV4-2
CDR3 length: 16
J gene: TRBJ2-5
D gene: TRBD2
CDR3 DNA: TGTGCCAGCAGCCCGGGGATAGCGGGGACTCAAGAGACCCAGTACTTC
CDR3 protein: CASSPGIAGTQETQYF

clone size: few
V gene: TRBV9
CDR3 length: 15
J gene: TRBJ2-1
D gene: TRBD2
CDR3 DNA: TGTGCCAGCAGCCTGACTAGCGGGGGGGACAATGAGCAGTTCTTC
CDR3 protein: CASSLTSGGDNEQFF

clone size: NA
V gene: TRBV7-9
CDR3 length: 16
J gene: TRBJ1-5
D gene: NA
CDR3 DNA: TGTGCCAGCAGCTCATTACCCGGAGGGAGCAATCAGCCCCAGCATTTT
CDR3 protein: CASSSLPGGSNQPQHF

clone size: NA
V gene: TRBV30
CDR3 length: 18
J gene: TRBJ1-2
D gene: NA
CDR3 DNA: TGTGCCTGGAGCCTTTGTAATAGGCCAGAGGGGCTAAACTATGGCTACACCTTC
CDR3 protein: CAWSLCNRPEGLNYGYTF

clone size: once
V gene: TRBV6-6
CDR3 length: 15
J gene: TRBJ2-2
D gene: NA
CDR3 DNA: TGTGCCAGCAGTTACCATGATGCGAACACCGGGGAGCTGTTTTTT
CDR3 protein: CASSYHDANTGELFF

clone size: few
V gene: TRBV13
CDR3 length: 14
J gene: TRBJ2-1
D gene: TRBD2
CDR3 DNA: TGTGCCAGCAGCTACGGGGGGAGAGACAATGAGCAGTTCTTC
CDR3 protein: CASSYGGRDNEQFF

clone size: few
V gene: TRBV4-2
CDR3 length: 18
J gene: TRBJ1-4
D gene: NA
CDR3 DNA: TGTGCCAGCAGCCAAGATCATCTCCGGGTCAGGGGTCGGGAAAAACTGTTTTTT
CDR3 protein: CASSQDHLRVRGREKLFF

clone size: few
V gene: TRBV5-1
CDR3 length: 13
J gene: TRBJ2-7
D gene: NA
CDR3 DNA: TGCGCCAGCAGCTCGATACAGGGCTACGAGCAGTACTTC
CDR3 protein: CASSSIQGYEQYF

clone size: NA
V gene: TRBV7-9
CDR3 length: 16
J gene: TRBJ1-3
D gene: NA
CDR3 DNA: TGTGCCAGCAGCTTAGACTCGGGGGCCTTTGGAAACACCATATATTTT
CDR3 protein: CASSLDSGAFGNTIYF

clone size: NA
V gene: TRBV5-1
CDR3 length: 16
J gene: TRBJ2-2
D gene: NA
CDR3 DNA: TGCGCCAGCAGCCCACCGGGACTCCAGAACACCGGGGAGCTGTTTTTT
CDR3 protein: CASSPPGLQNTGELFF

clone size: few
V gene: TRBV28
CDR3 length: 14
J gene: TRBJ2-1
D gene: TRBD1
CDR3 DNA: TGTGCCAGCAGTCTGACAGGGGCTTTCAATGAGCAGTTCTTC
CDR3 protein: CASSLTGAFNEQFF

clone size: few
V gene: TRBV20-1
CDR3 length: 11
J gene: TRBJ2-5
D gene: NA
CDR3 DNA: TGCAGTGCGATAGCCCAAGAGACCCAGTACTTC
CDR3 protein: CSAIAQETQYF

clone size: NA
V gene: TRBV7-6
CDR3 length: 15
J gene: TRBJ2-5
D gene: TRBD1
CDR3 DNA: TGTGCCAGCAGCTTTTTGTTGGGACAGCAAGAGACCCAGTACTTC
CDR3 protein: CASSFLLGQQETQYF

clone size: NA
V gene: TRBV7-9
CDR3 length: 16
J gene: TRBJ1-2
D gene: TRBD1
CDR3 DNA: TGTGCCAGCAGCTTAGCTCGGGACAGGGGATTCGTTGGCTACACCTTC
CDR3 protein: CASSLARDRGFVGYTF

clone size: few
V gene: TRBV4-3
CDR3 length: 13
J gene: TRBJ1-2
D gene: NA
CDR3 DNA: TGCGCCAGCAGCCAAGAACTAGGCTTGGGCTACACCTTC
CDR3 protein: CASSQELGLGYTF

clone size: few
V gene: TRBV29-1
CDR3 length: 13
J gene: TRBJ2-7
D gene: NA
CDR3 DNA: TGCAGCGTTGTAAAAGGGGGATCCTACGAGCAGTACTTC
CDR3 protein: CSVVKGGSYEQYF

clone size: NA
V gene: TRBV7-2
CDR3 length: 16
J gene: TRBJ2-5
D gene: TRBD1
CDR3 DNA: TGTGCCAGCAGCTTAGCGCCGGGACAGGGGCGCGGGACCCAGTACTTC
CDR3 protein: CASSLAPGQGRGTQYF

clone size: few
V gene: TRBV29-1
CDR3 length: 14
J gene: TRBJ2-2
D gene: NA
CDR3 DNA: TGCAGCGTTTGGGGCAGCTCAAACACCGGGGAGCTGTTTTTT
CDR3 protein: CSVWGSSNTGELFF

clone size: few
V gene: TRBV5-1
CDR3 length: 18
J gene: TRBJ1-4
D gene: NA
CDR3 DNA: TGCGCCAGCAGCCCAGGACAGCGCGGCGGGTATACTAATGAAAAACTGTTTTTT
CDR3 protein: CASSPGQRGGYTNEKLFF

clone size: NA
V gene: TRBV18
CDR3 length: 13
J gene: TRBJ1-5
D gene: NA
CDR3 DNA: TGTGCCAGCTCACCAGGGGGTAATCAGCCCCAGCATTTT
CDR3 protein: CASSPGGNQPQHF

clone size: few
V gene: TRBV28
CDR3 length: 13
J gene: TRBJ1-2
D gene: NA
CDR3 DNA: TGTGCCAGCAGCCCCGGACGGAACTATGGCTACACCTTC
CDR3 protein: CASSPGRNYGYTF

clone size: few
V gene: TRBV9
CDR3 length: 12
J gene: TRBJ2-5
D gene: NA
CDR3 DNA: TGTGCCAGCAGCGCGGAGGCGGAGACCCAGTACTTC
CDR3 protein: CASSAEAETQYF

clone size: NA
V gene: TRBV30
CDR3 length: 13
J gene: TRBJ2-3
D gene: NA
CDR3 DNA: TGTGCCTGGAGTTTCACTAGCACAGATACGCAGTATTTT
CDR3 protein: CAWSFTSTDTQYF

clone size: few
V gene: TRBV29-1
CDR3 length: 12
J gene: TRBJ2-7
D gene: NA
CDR3 DNA: TGCAGCGTTGGGGGGGCTCTCTACGAGCAGTACTTC
CDR3 protein: CSVGGALYEQYF